This paragraph covers one T cell receptor (beta chain) sequence. There is no known antigen for this receptor. Base qualities are not recorded, but no much larger clone differs from it by a single base. V loses 4 bases of germline sequence and J loses 4 bases, and the interval between the two ends is 20 bases. From its cysteine to its phenylalanine, the CDR3 spans 15 amino acids. Only the CDR3 DNA is retained, 45 bases long and in frame from the first base. According to the germline V gene, CDR1 reads SQVTM and CDR2 reads ANQGSEA. The data are from a study of blood T cell repertoires in COVID-19 (dated by TCRdb to about 2020). With regard to the full study: Collaborator samples came from the United States, Italy and Spain and covered acute and convalescent phases of COVID-19. The prospective study material was composed of cDNA or gDNA derived from T cells, B-cell-depleted T cells, or PBMCs. Deeply sampled blood TCRbeta repertoires from subjects exposed to, actively infected with, or recovered from COVID-19 were included in the dataset. The repertoires were released in a freely available public database meant as a resource for research on the immune response to SARS-CoV-2. Samples came from the ongoing ImmuneRACE study (first 160 participants) plus 1,254 subjects from 6 global collaborators. Sample metadata almost always included a de-identified subject ID, COVID-19 status, age in years and sex. Where available, HLA class I and class II types were taken from metadata supplied by the sample provider and were not determined by assay-based typing.

TCRbeta CDR3 regions were amplified from genomic DNA using the immunoSEQ Assay, a bias-controlled multiplex PCR. Turning to the authors' computational methods: The number of nucleated cells in each sample was estimated from the amplification of reference gene primers within the assay. To quantify the absolute abundance of each unique TCRbeta CDR3 rearrangement, sequence reads were collapsed and filtered. For each sample, productive Simpson clonality was calculated as the square root of Simpson's diversity index across productive rearrangements. TCRdb took this table from immuneACCESS and kept in-frame rearrangements with V and J called. Such tables lack part of the clones; where checked against another copy, unresolved V genes explain under half of the gap, and the rest is unexplained. V and J calls and clone size come straight from that table; D and trimming were deduced from the DNA. The sample table contains about 150,000 clones; only one count was recorded for 87% of them. In total, the top ten clones hold around 4.6% of the sample.

The paper as a whole reports these results and caveats: The quantity of clinical and demographic metadata differed by source and by participant and was supplied without curation.

The collaborating institutions used their own protocols to collect whole blood in K2EDTA tubes. For TCRbeta analysis, collaborators shipped samples as frozen whole blood, isolated PBMCs, or DNA extracted from either of those sample types. The TCR comes from a human donor in a cohort sampled during active COVID-19. Rearrangement joined TRBV29-1 to TRBJ2-7; no D gene can be assigned with confidence. The sequenced material came from peripheral blood. The nucleotide sequence is TGCAGCGTTGCCCGCCGGAGCGATGTTAGGTACGAGCAGTACTTC. The resulting protein is CSVARRSDVRYEQYF.